The clone carrying this TCR beta chain was observed at least ten times. The antigen remains unidentified. The data are from a study of glioma-infiltrating T cells. Study-wide results and limits: Tissue-blood divergence was below expectation in non-neoplastic patients, above in gliomas. Only very few CDR3 sequences appeared in both tissue and blood.

Germline V gene data show CDR1 as MNHNS and CDR2 as SASEGT. CDR3 size: 11 residues. The V end lost 7 bases, the J end lost 4 bases, and 5 bases lay between the germline ends. The iRepertoire nested amplicon-rescue multiplex PCR amplified TCR alpha and beta CDR3s from RNA. TCRdb itself ran the multiplex PCR reads through MiXCR, one entry per CDR3 protein. The sample shows 100,000 to 150,000 distinct CDR3 sequences, roughly 23% of them seen only once. The sequenced material came from glioma tissue, nonneoplastic brain tissue, or PBMCs (not recorded which). The V call is TRBV6-1, the J call TRBJ2-1; D is undetermined. The source is a human donor with low-grade glioma or glioblastoma, undergoing nonglioma brain surgery, or in good health (not recorded which). The CDR3 nucleotides read TGTGCCAGCACGCAATACAATGAGCAGTTCTTC. It specifies CASTQYNEQFF.